The 31 T cell receptor beta chains below all came from one sample that was sequenced in a study of blood T cell repertoires in COVID-19. Sequencing was performed with immunoSEQ multiplex PCR; in TCRdb, only in-frame clones are kept and a portion is missing. The table includes hundreds of thousands of clones, roughly nine tenths detected once. The sequenced sample consisted of PBMCs or T cells enriched from blood (not recorded which). These receptors were obtained from a woman aged 50 to 60 in a cohort exposed to, infected with or recovered from COVID-19 (not recorded which).

This chain uses TRBV29-1 with TRBJ2-3, with D possibly TRBD1 on 5 matching bases. Germline V gene sequence: CDR1 SQVTM, CDR2 ANQGSEA. The V end was cut by 7 bases, the J end by 2 bases, with 13 bases between. There are 13 residues in the CDR3. DNA of the CDR3: TGCAGCGCCTCAGGGCGGTTCACAGATACGCAGTATTTT. Translating it yields CSASGRFTDTQYF.

This chain links TRBV4-2 with TRBJ2-7; TRBD1 matches 10 bases. The V gene end was trimmed by 3 bases and the J gene end by 4 bases; junction bases not matched to a gene: 6. Germline values: CDR1 LGHNA, CDR2 YNFKEQ. This CDR3 has 15 amino acids. CDR3 bases: TGTGCCAGCAGCCAGACCGGGACAGGGGCTTACGAGCAGTACTTC. It encodes CASSQTGTGAYEQYF.

This chain links TRBV10-3 with TRBJ1-5, with 9 bases matching TRBD1. The CDR3 spans 16 residues. Losses at the gene ends were 6 bases for V and 0 bases for J; bases not matched to a gene: 6. The germline CDR1 and CDR2 sequences are ENHRY and SYGVKD. Here the CDR3 reads CAISGQGTFSNQPQHF. The CDR3 DNA reads as TGTGCCATCAGCGGACAGGGGACCTTTAGCAATCAGCCCCAGCATTTT.

The rearrangement links TRBV12-3 or TRBV12-4 to TRBJ1-3; weak D call: TRBD1 (6 bases). The CDR3 loop spans 13 amino acids. The V end was cut by 4 bases, the J end by 3 bases, with 7 bases between. This CDR3 reads CASSYRVGNTIYF. The CDR3 region has the DNA TGTGCCAGCAGTTACAGGGTTGGAAACACCATATATTTT.

This sequence joins TRBV6-2 or TRBV6-3 and TRBJ1-3; 8 nucleotides agree with TRBD1. Germline V gene data show CDR1 as MNHEY and CDR2 as SVGEGT. The V segment lost 2 bases and the J segment 0 bases; nucleotides outside the gene matches: 6. The CDR3 is made up of 17 amino acids. CDR3 amino acids: CASSYPTGAISGNTIYF. CDR3 DNA sequence: TGTGCCAGCAGTTACCCGACAGGGGCGATCTCTGGAAACACCATATATTTT.

This chain connects TRBV6-5 to TRBJ2-7; weak D call: TRBD2 (6 bases). Trimming took 6 bases from V and 0 from J, leaving 12 bases between them. The CDR3 has 14 residues. Germline assignment: CDR1 MNHEY and CDR2 SVGAGI. As DNA, the CDR3 is TGTGCCAGCAGCCGGGGGAGGAGCTCCTACGAGCAGTACTTC. Amino acids: CASSRGRSSYEQYF.

V and J are TRBV10-3 and TRBJ2-3, with D perhaps matching TRBD2 (6 bases). This CDR3 is 19 amino acids long. Trimming took off 0 bases at V and 3 bases at J, with 22 bases between the two ends. The V gene's germline CDR1 is ENHRY and CDR2 SYGVKD. CDR3 protein: CAISESELNLQGRTDTQYF. DNA of the CDR3: TGTGCCATCAGTGAGTCGGAATTGAACCTCCAAGGGAGGACAGATACGCAGTATTTT.

The gene calls are TRBV4-1 and TRBJ2-5; 10 bases align to TRBD1. Looked up from germline, CDR1 is MGHRA and CDR2 is YSYEKL. J gave up 2 bases and V 5 bases, and 5 bases lay outside the gene matches. The CDR3 runs 15 residues. CDR3 in amino acids: CASSNPGQGQETQYF. In DNA, the CDR3 is TGCGCCAGCAGCAACCCGGGACAGGGGCAAGAGACCCAGTACTTC.

The genes are TRBV4-1 and TRBJ1-2, with D possibly being TRBD1 (5 bases). Deletions cut 4 bases from V and 1 base from J, with 10 bases between. The germline gives CDR1 MGHRA, CDR2 YSYEKL. The CDR3 sequence is 14 residues long. The CDR3 nucleotides are TGCGCCAGCAGCCTCGGGACTCTTAACTATGGCTACACCTTC. Translating it yields CASSLGTLNYGYTF.

V and J are TRBV10-1 and TRBJ1-1; TRBD1 agrees at 7 bases. This CDR3 is 13 amino acids long. Per the germline V gene, CDR1 is WNHNN and CDR2 is SYGVQD (reference sequence). J was trimmed by 11 bases and V by 4 bases; bases with no gene match: 10. The DNA for the CDR3 is TGCGCCAGCAGTGCGAGGACAGGAGGATGGGCTTTCTTT. Its protein product is CASSARTGGWAFF.

The rearrangement uses TRBV19 and TRBJ2-5; 9 bases map to TRBD2. The CDR3 totals 14 residues. CDR1 LNHDA and CDR2 SQIVND come from the germline V gene (reference sequence). V lost 4 bases and J lost 3; bases outside the gene matches: 3. CDR3 sequence: CASSTSGVKETQYF. The DNA for the CDR3 is TGTGCCAGTAGTACTAGCGGGGTAAAAGAGACCCAGTACTTC.

This rearrangement joins TRBV27 to TRBJ2-2; 10 positions agree with TRBD1. With 5 bases clipped from V and 4 bases from J, the junction kept 13 bases outside the gene matches. This CDR3 comprises 18 residues. In germline, CDR1 is MNHEY, CDR2 SMNVEV (reference sequence). The CDR3 DNA sequence: TGTGCCAGCAGTCCTCACCTGACAGGGGGCCGTGGCACCGGGGAGCTGTTTTTT. Amino acids: CASSPHLTGGRGTGELFF.

V usage is TRBV19 and J usage is TRBJ2-2; TRBD1 might be the D (6 bases). Germline V gene sequence: CDR1 LNHDA, CDR2 SQIVND (reference sequence). V was trimmed by 8 bases and J by 2 bases, leaving 12 bases between them. This CDR3 is built from 14 residues. CDR3 amino acids: CASSDGGNTGELFF. CDR3 bases: TGTGCCAGTTCGGATGGGGGCAACACCGGGGAGCTGTTTTTT.

J is TRBJ1-2 and V is TRBV12-3 or TRBV12-4, with a tentative D call TRBD1 (5 bases). The ends were cut back, 5 bases at V and 7 bases at J, with 11 bases in the middle. This CDR3 is built from 12 residues. The CDR3 sequence: CASSMRRGGYTF. CDR3 in DNA: TGTGCCAGCAGTATGAGGAGGGGTGGCTACACCTTC.

The V and J genes are TRBV2 and TRBJ2-7; 9 bases are a match to TRBD1. Trimming at V came to 6 bases and at J to 7 bases, leaving 7 bases not matched to a gene. CDR3 length: 13 residues. The germline gives CDR1 SNHLY, CDR2 FYNNEI. The DNA for the CDR3 is TGTGCCAGCAGGATACAGGGGGCGGGTGAGCAGTACTTC. This gives the protein CASRIQGAGEQYF. Filled out from reference TRBV2 and TRBJ2-7, the complete variable domain reads EPEVTQTPSHQVTQMGQEVILRCVPISNHLYFYWYRQILGQKVEFLVSFYNNEISEKSEIFDDQFSVERPDGSNFTLKIRSTKLEDSAMYFCASRIQGAGEQYFGPGTRLTVT.

The chain combines TRBV5-1 with TRBJ1-1, with D possibly matching TRBD1 (6 bases). CDR1 SGHRS and CDR2 YFSETQ come from the germline V gene. The CDR3 spans 15 residues. V was cut by 4 bases and J by 4 bases, with 17 bases left in between. The CDR3 DNA follows: TGCGCCAGCAGCCCTTTACAGGGAGGGGGCACTGAAGCTTTCTTT. Protein: CASSPLQGGGTEAFF.

The V gene is TRBV3-1 (or the pseudogene TRBV3-2), the J gene TRBJ2-2; 9 positions agree with TRBD2. Germline lookup yields CDR1 LGHDT and CDR2 YNNKEL (reference sequence). The CDR3 spans 18 residues. The trim removed 1 base at V and 2 bases at J, leaving 8 bases unmatched. This chain's CDR3 is CASSQGSAGGQNTGELFF. The CDR3 DNA sequence: TGTGCCAGCAGCCAAGGATCAGCGGGGGGCCAAAACACCGGGGAGCTGTTTTTT.

This clone was recorded a few times. The genes are TRBV19 and TRBJ2-2; D unclear. The CDR3 has 12 amino acids. Trimming cost V 4 bases and J 6 bases, with 6 bases left between them. CDR1 LNHDA and CDR2 SQIVND come from the germline V gene (reference sequence). The CDR3 spells CASSTLAGELFF. The CDR3 nucleotides are TGTGCCAGTAGTACTCTTGCCGGGGAGCTGTTTTTT.

The rearrangement joins TRBV29-1 to TRBJ2-3; D not resolved. Per germline, CDR1 SQVTM and CDR2 ANQGSEA. Trimming shortened V by 4 bases and J by 4 bases, and 9 bases separated the two germline ends. The CDR3 has 12 residues. CDR3 amino acids: CSVGAQADTQYF. The DNA for the CDR3 is TGCAGCGTTGGAGCCCAGGCAGATACGCAGTATTTT.

The chain couples TRBV7-9 to TRBJ1-1; a possible D gene is TRBD1 (6 bases). CDR3 length equals 16 residues. Trimming left V 5 bases short and J 0 bases short, with 16 bases between. Germline lookup yields CDR1 SEHNR and CDR2 FQNEAQ (reference sequence). In nucleotides, the CDR3 is TGTGCCAGCAGCCTACCCAGGGGCCGCATGAACACTGAAGCTTTCTTT. This gives the protein CASSLPRGRMNTEAFF.

In its sample, this clone was seen once. This rearrangement joins TRBV12-3 or TRBV12-4 to TRBJ1-5, with D possibly TRBD1 on 6 matching bases. V lost 5 bases and J 9 bases, leaving 8 bases between the germline ends. CDR3 length: 11 residues. CDR3 in DNA: TGTGCCAGCAGTAAAGGGGGGCCCCAGCATTTT. Its protein is CASSKGGPQHF.

The chain links TRBV18 to TRBJ1-4, with D possibly being TRBD1 (6 bases). Germline V CDR1 and CDR2: KGHSH, LQKENI. The CDR3 spans 15 residues. V lost 6 bases to trimming and J lost 8 bases, with 19 bases between them. CDR3 nucleotides: TGTGCCAGCTCTCCCGACAGGAGTAACCCGGAAAAACTGTTTTTT. Its translation: CASSPDRSNPEKLFF.

The J gene is TRBJ1-1, the V gene TRBV9; D is unclear. Germline V gene data show CDR1 as SGDLS and CDR2 as YYNGEE. CDR3 length equals 15 residues. Trimming stripped 3 bases from V and 3 bases from J, with 15 bases between. The CDR3 sequence is CASSAPSGLHTEAFF. The CDR3 region has the DNA TGTGCCAGCAGCGCACCTAGTGGTCTCCACACTGAAGCTTTCTTT. The full variable domain, completed using reference TRBV9 and TRBJ1-1, is DSGVTQTPKHLITATGQRVTLRCSPRSGDLSVYWYQQSLDQGLQFLIQYYNGEERAKGNILERFSAQQFPDLHSELNLSSLELGDSALYFCASSAPSGLHTEAFFGQGTRLTVV.

The chain combines TRBV30 with TRBJ1-5; maybe TRBD1 (5 bases). V was pared by 3 bases and J by 2 bases, with 11 bases between. CDR3 size: 14 residues. The germline V gene has CDR1 GTSNPN and CDR2 SVGIG (reference sequence). The CDR3 DNA sequence: TGTGCCTGGAGGGGGACTGGGGGCAATCAGCCCCAGCATTTT. It encodes CAWRGTGGNQPQHF.

The gene calls are TRBV9 and TRBJ1-4, with a weak D call TRBD1 (5 bases). V lost 5 bases and J 0 bases, leaving 11 bases between the germline ends. Germline CDR1 is SGDLS and CDR2 is YYNGEE. The CDR3 is 15 amino acids. As DNA, the CDR3 is TGTGCCAGCAGTACCGGGGGGGCAACTAATGAAAAACTGTTTTTT. This gives the protein CASSTGGATNEKLFF.

This clone has just one count. V gene TRBV30 combines with J gene TRBJ1-3, with 8 nucleotides matching TRBD1. Germline lookup yields CDR1 GTSNPN and CDR2 SVGIG (reference sequence). The CDR3 covers 16 residues. Germline trimming cut 1 base from V and 1 base from J; bases unmatched to any gene: 6. This CDR3 reads CAWSGGTGRSGNTIYF. Here the CDR3 DNA reads TGTGCCTGGAGTGGGGGGACAGGACGATCTGGAAACACCATATATTTT.

The chain employs TRBV6-6 and TRBJ1-6; TRBD1 might be the D (5 bases). CDR3 length: 13 amino acids. Germline CDR1 reads MNHNY; CDR2 reads SVGAGI (reference sequence). V dropped 3 bases and J dropped 17 bases, with 17 bases sitting between them. DNA of the CDR3: TGTGCCAGCAGTTATCAGAAGGGGTATCCCGTCCACTTT. Protein: CASSYQKGYPVHF.

This clone came up once. V and J are TRBV2 and TRBJ2-1, with 9 nucleotides matching TRBD2. J lost 4 bases, V lost 5 bases, and 6 bases had no gene match. Germline lookup yields CDR1 SNHLY and CDR2 FYNNEI. The CDR3 contains 15 residues. CDR3 protein: CASSLLAGLYNEQFF. As DNA, the CDR3 is TGTGCCAGCAGTTTACTAGCGGGCCTGTACAATGAGCAGTTCTTC.

The chain is built from TRBV2 and TRBJ1-1; D is perhaps TRBD1 (5 bases). The germline gives CDR1 SNHLY, CDR2 FYNNEI. This CDR3 contains 13 residues. This CDR3 reads CASLGGRNTEAFF. As DNA, the CDR3 is TGTGCGTCGTTGGGGGGACGGAACACTGAAGCTTTCTTT.

The chain employs TRBV6-2 or TRBV6-3 and TRBJ2-5; 12 bases fit TRBD2. The CDR3 extends over 15 amino acids. J lost 2 bases, V lost 2 bases, and 0 bases had no gene match. CDR1 is MNHEY and CDR2 is SVGEGT in the germline V gene. In nucleotides, the CDR3 is TGTGCCAGCAGTTACGGACTAGCGGGACAAGAGACCCAGTACTTC. Its translation: CASSYGLAGQETQYF.

The rearrangement uses TRBV27 and TRBJ2-1; TRBD1 aligns across 7 bases. CDR3 length: 13 residues. Germline CDR1 MNHEY, CDR2 SMNVEV (reference sequence). Losses at the gene ends were 4 bases for V and 4 bases for J; bases not matched to a gene: 1. The CDR3 here is CASSWDSYNEQFF. The CDR3 nucleotides read TGTGCCAGCAGTTGGGACAGTTACAATGAGCAGTTCTTC.